These T cell receptor beta chains were read from a single sample in a study of glioma-infiltrating T cells after dendritic cell vaccination. The assay was immunoSEQ multiplex PCR, and TCRdb's table has in-frame clones only and misses some. The table records around 100,000 clones, about four fifths of them present only once. This specimen was blood, taken before dendritic cell vaccination. These receptors all come from a human donor with glioblastoma. Both conserved end residues are part of each CDR3. D genes are given only for firm matches. Some rows mark clone size as missing; the rest say once, few, many or name a class of expanded clone.

TGCGCCAGCAGCATACGACTAGCGGGGGGCACAGATACGCAGTATTTT	CASSIRLAGGTDTQYF	TRBJ2-3	NA	TRBD2	TRBV5-1
TGCGCCAGCAGCCAAGATCCACTGACCTACGAGCAGTACTTC	CASSQDPLTYEQYF	TRBJ2-7	NA	NA	TRBV4-1
TGTGCCAGCAGCTTAACAGGGAGCTCTGGAAACACCATATATTTT	CASSLTGSSGNTIYF	TRBJ1-3	NA	NA	TRBV11-2
TGTGCCAGCAGAGCCCAGGGGGACGAGCAGTACTTC	CASRAQGDEQYF	TRBJ2-7	NA	TRBD1	TRBV2
TGTGCCAGCACTCTGGACTCCCGGGGGTCTGGCTACACCTTC	CASTLDSRGSGYTF	TRBJ1-2	NA	NA	TRBV2
TGTGCCAGTAGTCCACAGGGGGTCAGCCAGCCCCAGCATTTT	CASSPQGVSQPQHF	TRBJ1-5	few	TRBD1	TRBV19
TGTGCCTGGGCTGGGGGACAAGTCACTGAAGCTTTCTTT	CAWAGGQVTEAFF	TRBJ1-1	NA	NA	TRBV30
TGTGCCAGCAGTGAAAGACTAGCGGGGAGCACAGATACGCAGTATTTT	CASSERLAGSTDTQYF	TRBJ2-3	NA	TRBD2	TRBV2
TGCGCCAGCAGCTCCCCAGAAAATGGGGGGTACGAGCAGTACTTC	CASSSPENGGYEQYF	TRBJ2-7	NA	NA	TRBV5-1
TGTGCCAGCAGCTCCAGACAGGGTGGGTCACCCCTCCACTTT	CASSSRQGGSPLHF	TRBJ1-6	few	TRBD1	TRBV11-3
TGTGCCAGCAGCTTAGCCCCCAGTACGCAGTATTTT	CASSLAPSTQYF	TRBJ2-3	NA	NA	TRBV7-9
TGTGCCACCCAGGGCCCTCGAATCTACGAGCAGTACTTC	CATQGPRIYEQYF	TRBJ2-7	NA	NA	TRBV25-1
TGTGCCAGCAGCGTAGGCTCAGCGGGGGGGTACAATGAGCAGTTCTTC	CASSVGSAGGYNEQFF	TRBJ2-1	NA	TRBD2	TRBV9
TGTGCCAGCAGCTTAGGGCAGGGGGGTAATTCACCCCTCCACTTT	CASSLGQGGNSPLHF	TRBJ1-6	once	TRBD1	TRBV11-2
TGTGCCAGCACCCGAGACAGGGGATGGTCCGGGGAGCTGTTTTTT	CASTRDRGWSGELFF	TRBJ2-2	NA	TRBD1	TRBV2
TGTGCCAGCAGTGCCCTCGCTGGGGCGGACGCAGATACGCAGTATTTT	CASSALAGADADTQYF	TRBJ2-3	NA	NA	TRBV6-1
TGCGCCAGCAGTCAAAACAGAGCCTCTAGCACAGATACGCAGTATTTT	CASSQNRASSTDTQYF	TRBJ2-3	NA	NA	TRBV23-1
TGTGCCAGCAGTCCAAGGACAGGGGTTAATGAAAAACTGTTTTTT	CASSPRTGVNEKLFF	TRBJ1-4	NA	TRBD1	TRBV28
TGTGCCACCAGCAGAGGACCGGGCTCCTACAATGAGCAGTTCTTC	CATSRGPGSYNEQFF	TRBJ2-1	NA	NA	TRBV15
TGTGCCAGCAGCCGTAACAGGGGGCGCGATCATCCCGCGCAGTACTTC	CASSRNRGRDHPAQYF	TRBJ2-7	NA	TRBD1	TRBV11-2
TGTGCCAGCAGTTCGACCGGGACAGACGATGAAAAACTGTTTTTT	CASSSTGTDDEKLFF	TRBJ1-4	NA	TRBD1	TRBV6-5
TGTGCCAGCAGCTTGTTCACAGGGGGTTCTGCCACTGAAGCTTTCTTT	CASSLFTGGSATEAFF	TRBJ1-1	once	TRBD1	TRBV5-6
TGTGCCAGCAGCCCACTGACAGGGTTAACCGGGGAGCTGTTTTTT	CASSPLTGLTGELFF	TRBJ2-2	NA	TRBD1	TRBV7-3
TGTGCCAGCAGTCTGAGCTCCTATAATTCACCCCTCCACTTT	CASSLSSYNSPLHF	TRBJ1-6	NA	NA	TRBV27
TGCGCCAGCAGCTTGGGGGCAGACAGGGAGTACGACGAGCAGTACTTC	CASSLGADREYDEQYF	TRBJ2-7	NA	TRBD1	TRBV5-1
TGTGCCAGTAGGAACTTGGGGGGGAGCAATCAGCCCCAGCATTTT	CASRNLGGSNQPQHF	TRBJ1-5	NA	NA	TRBV19
TGCGCCAGCAGGGCAGGGACTACAGATACGCAGTATTTT	CASRAGTTDTQYF	TRBJ2-3	few	NA	TRBV10-2
TGTGCCAGCAGCTTCGACAGGGGGCTAGGCAGTGAGCAGTTCTTC	CASSFDRGLGSEQFF	TRBJ2-1	NA	TRBD1	TRBV5-4
TGTGCCAGCAGCCAACTCCGGGACAGACGGTTCTTC	CASSQLRDRRFF	TRBJ2-1	NA	TRBD1	TRBV14
TGCGCCAGCAGCCCGGATGGGGACACCTACAATGAGCAGTTCTTC	CASSPDGDTYNEQFF	TRBJ2-1	NA	NA	TRBV5-1